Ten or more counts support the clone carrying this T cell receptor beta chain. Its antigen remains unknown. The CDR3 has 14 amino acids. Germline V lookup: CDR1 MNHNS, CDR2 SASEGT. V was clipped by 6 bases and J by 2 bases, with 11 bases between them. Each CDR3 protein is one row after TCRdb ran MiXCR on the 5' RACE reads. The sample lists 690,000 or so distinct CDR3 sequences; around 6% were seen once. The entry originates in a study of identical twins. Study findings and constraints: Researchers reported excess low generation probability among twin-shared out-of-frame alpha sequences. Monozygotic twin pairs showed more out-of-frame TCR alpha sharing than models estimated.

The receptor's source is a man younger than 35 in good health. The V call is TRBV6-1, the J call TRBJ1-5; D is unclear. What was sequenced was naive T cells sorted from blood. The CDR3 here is CASRMQDRNQPQHF. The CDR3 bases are TGTGCCAGCAGAATGCAGGATCGCAATCAGCCCCAGCATTTT.